Listed below are T cell receptor beta chains from one sample, sequenced in a study of T-cell memory formation after mild COVID-19. TCRdb re-called the 5' RACE reads through MiXCR, storing one row per CDR3 protein. The profile shows more than 75,000 distinct CDR3 sequences, approximately 15% of them singletons. The sample comprised PBMCs or a T cell subset sorted from them (not recorded which). Source of these receptors: an adult woman who had mild COVID-19 (a few samples of this study predate the infection). Cell type and time point are not known. CDR3s include the opening cysteine and the closing phenylalanine or tryptophan. Some rows have no size entry. The others give once, few or many, or a class for an expanded clone.

v_gene	len	abundance	CDR3aa
TRBV4-3	12	few	CASSQGRNEQFF
TRBV18	17	few	CASSPGGAPSANYGYTF
TRBV6-6	11	NA	CASSPYLEQYF
TRBV20-1	15	few	CSATHRDRRAGELFF
TRBV4-2	13	NA	CASSQLGNTEAFF
TRBV7-2	17	NA	CASSLSGRWDGTDTQYF
TRBV27	12	NA	CASSQRRSPLHF
TRBV24-1	14	few	CATSEREVQETQYF
TRBV4-2	14	NA	CASSQVQGGGELFF
TRBV7-9	14	NA	CASRRGGHTGELFF
TRBV7-9	14	NA	CASSLSGRRYGYTF
TRBV25-1	16	NA	CASSRYGGSAYNEQFF
TRBV5-4	13	few	CASSSRQGNEQFF
TRBV12-3/TRBV12-4	15	few	CASSWRIRESYEQYF
TRBV11-2	11	many	CASSDSGMRVF
TRBV7-9	14	NA	CASSLVTGPGEQFF
TRBV25-1	15	few	CASSEIRSDYNEQFF
TRBV9	16	NA	CASTPGPTPTSYEQYF
TRBV4-1	15	few	CASSLLRTGGGGYTF
TRBV5-6	14	few	CASSLRQGADTQYF
TRBV5-6	15	NA	CASSVARGRTDTQYF
TRBV30	14	many	CAWSVGSGTPEQYF
TRBV9	16	few	CASSPSWATGIYEQYF
TRBV5-6	13	NA	CASSFAAYNEQFF
TRBV7-6	14	NA	CASSLGAVWWEQYF
TRBV6-5	15	NA	CASGIGGADTDTQYF
TRBV7-8	14	few	CASSAPGQGYEQYF
TRBV9	16	few	CASTTLDRGNTGELFF
TRBV5-6	14	few	CASSFGGSSYEQYF
TRBV5-1	19	few	CASSLYGQGGSLDTDTQYF
TRBV5-6	18	NA	CASSPEVAGGPRTGELFF
TRBV20-1	18	few	CSAIFFGAHPQAQETQYF
TRBV5-6	15	NA	CASSFRTNSYNEQFF
TRBV7-8	17	NA	CASRSGQASSYNSPLHF
TRBV7-3	17	many	CASSLKGGTSSYNEQFF
TRBV27	13	many	CASSSRINQPQHF
TRBV12-3/TRBV12-4	11	many	CASSSGDTQYF
TRBV5-1	15	few	CASSFYRGLHNEQFF
TRBV5-1	13	NA	CASSFRHPNEQFF
TRBV27	15	few	CASSFLQMGSYEQYF
TRBV2	14	NA	CASSEVIGTDTQYF
TRBV19	16	NA	CASSKGPVGQGYEQYF
TRBV12-3/TRBV12-4	18	few	CASSQVLSSPRKANVLTF
TRBV5-1	17	NA	CASSIYSTLNGAYEQYF
TRBV29-1	15	many	CSVPQTRRYTDTQYF
TRBV7-9	11	NA	CASSPQGYAFF
TRBV2	17	NA	CASSAPSGLTSNQPQHF
TRBV5-1	17	NA	CASSPDRVGSGANVLTF
TRBV29-1	14	NA	CSVAGDLGTDTQYF